A single sample is the source of the 13 T cell receptor beta chains below, sequenced in a study of OX40 agonist ivuxolimab in advanced cancers. Sequencing was performed with immunoSEQ multiplex PCR; in TCRdb, only in-frame clones are kept and a portion is missing. The data contain approximately 65,000 clones, more than 70% of them singletons. Specimen: CD4+ or CD8+ T cells sorted from blood, collected in a trial of the OX40 agonist ivuxolimab. The receptors were gathered from an adult with an advanced solid tumor such as melanoma, head and neck, liver or kidney cancer.

The chain is built from TRBV5-5 and TRBJ2-7; 12 nucleotides line up with TRBD1. The CDR3 is 17 residues long. Losses at the gene ends were 0 bases for V and 6 bases for J; bases not matched to a gene: 10. Looked up from germline, CDR1 is SGHKS and CDR2 is YYEKEE (reference sequence). As DNA, the CDR3 is TGTGCCAGCAGCTTGGTGGGGGCCGGGACAGGGGGCTCCGAGCAGTACTTC. This gives the protein CASSLVGAGTGGSEQYF.

The chain has TRBV4-1 and TRBJ1-4, with 7 bases identical to TRBD1. CDR3 length: 15 amino acids. The germline V gene encodes CDR1 MGHRA and CDR2 YSYEKL. Germline trimming cut 0 bases from V and 7 bases from J; bases unmatched to any gene: 5. CDR3 coding DNA: TGCGCCAGCAGCCAAGATCCGGGACAGAGTGAAAAACTGTTTTTT. Amino acid sequence: CASSQDPGQSEKLFF.

The CDR3 loop reads CASKGGAQGETQYF. DNA for the CDR3: TGTGCCAGCAAAGGGGGGGCTCAAGGGGAGACCCAGTACTTC. V usage is TRBV6-5 and J usage is TRBJ2-5, with D possibly being TRBD2 (7 bases). Looked up from germline, CDR1 is MNHEY and CDR2 is SVGAGI. The CDR3 extends over 14 amino acids. V shed 7 bases and J shed 5 bases, with 17 bases lying between them.

This chain joins TRBV6-1 and TRBJ1-5; no reliable D call. Germline V lookup: CDR1 MNHNS, CDR2 SASEGT. The CDR3 length is 14 residues. The V and J ends lost 5 bases and 7 bases respectively, with 15 bases between them. The CDR3: CASSSDGLGQPQHF. As DNA, the CDR3 is TGTGCCAGCAGTTCGGACGGGCTTGGACAGCCCCAGCATTTT.

This chain connects TRBV5-1 to TRBJ2-3, with 8 bases aligning to TRBD1. This CDR3 has 15 amino acids. Germline assignment: CDR1 SGHRS and CDR2 YFSETQ. With 4 bases clipped from V and 3 bases from J, the junction kept 7 bases outside the gene matches. The CDR3 loop reads CASSNPGGRTDTQYF. In DNA, the CDR3 is TGCGCCAGCAGCAATCCAGGGGGCAGGACAGATACGCAGTATTTT.

This clone appeared once. The rearrangement joins TRBV19 to TRBJ1-6; no clear D. Germline V lookup: CDR1 LNHDA, CDR2 SQIVND (reference sequence). This CDR3 has 17 amino acids. V was trimmed by 7 bases and J by 0 bases, leaving 16 bases between them. The CDR3 DNA reads TGTGCCAGTACCCAGATCCACCAGAGCTCCTATAATTCACCCCTCCACTTT. Its protein is CASTQIHQSSYNSPLHF.

The rearrangement links TRBV6-1 to TRBJ2-1; 8 bases are shared with TRBD1. This CDR3 contains 18 residues. The germline V gene has CDR1 MNHNS and CDR2 SASEGT. Trimming cost V 3 bases and J 4 bases; bases outside gene matches: 14. The CDR3: CASSDRNFRDRKYNEQFF. The CDR3 DNA reads TGTGCCAGCAGTGACCGTAACTTCCGGGACAGGAAATACAATGAGCAGTTCTTC.

In this sample, this clone turned up once. This sequence joins TRBV7-9 and TRBJ1-1; TRBD1 might be the D (5 bases). The CDR3 is 14 amino acids. The germline V gene encodes CDR1 SEHNR and CDR2 FQNEAQ (reference sequence). The germline V and J ends were trimmed by 2 bases and 5 bases, with 12 bases remaining between them. CDR3 loop: CASSLQGVGTEAFF. CDR3 in DNA: TGTGCCAGCAGCTTACAAGGGGTAGGGACTGAAGCTTTCTTT. Using reference TRBV7-9 and TRBJ1-1 for the parts outside the CDR3, the full variable domain is DTGVSQNPRHKITKRGQNVTFRCDPISEHNRLYWYRQTLGQGPEFLTYFQNEAQLEKSRLLSDRFSAERPKGSFSTLEIQRTEQGDSAMYLCASSLQGVGTEAFFGQGTRLTVV.

The chain employs TRBV5-1 and TRBJ1-4, with no clear D. Trimming left V 3 bases short and J 5 bases short, with 11 bases between. The CDR3 runs 14 residues. Germline V CDR1 and CDR2: SGHRS, YFSETQ. The DNA for the CDR3 is TGCGCCAGCAGCTGGGCAGGCTTCAATGAAAAACTGTTTTTT. As protein: CASSWAGFNEKLFF.

This chain links TRBV6-5 with TRBJ2-7, with D possibly TRBD1 on 6 matching bases. Trimming removed 4 bases at V and 5 bases at J, with 15 bases between. The CDR3 extends over 14 amino acids. Germline V gives CDR1 MNHEY, CDR2 SVGAGI. The CDR3 nucleotides are TGTGCCAGCAGTTCCCCCGGCAGGGGTAACGAGCAGTACTTC. Its translation: CASSSPGRGNEQYF.

V gene TRBV11-3 combines with J gene TRBJ1-5; D possibly corresponds to TRBD1 (5 bases). Trimming took 3 bases from V and 4 from J, leaving 28 bases between them. Per the germline V gene, CDR1 is SGHNT and CDR2 is YENEEA. This CDR3 is 20 amino acids long. CDR3 nucleotide sequence: TGTGCCAGCAGCTTGTGTATAACAGGATTAATCCCCGGGCCAAATCAGCCCCAGCATTTT. This codes for CASSLCITGLIPGPNQPQHF.

The CDR3 protein is CASSLTGDSYGYTF. Here the CDR3 DNA reads TGCGCCAGCAGTTTGACAGGGGATTCCTATGGCTACACCTTC. The V call is TRBV10-2, the J call TRBJ1-2; TRBD1 matches at 8 bases. V was pared by 5 bases and J by 4 bases, with 6 bases of the junction left unmatched. Per germline, CDR1 WSHSY and CDR2 SAAADI. The CDR3 contains 14 residues.

This chain links TRBV18 with TRBJ2-5; tentatively, D is TRBD2 (6 bases). V lost 3 bases, J lost 7 bases, and 21 bases lay in between. The CDR3 spans 16 residues. CDR1 is KGHSH and CDR2 is LQKENI in the germline V gene. CDR3 in DNA: TGTGCCAGCTCACCTCCAGGAGGACCCACCGGGGGGACCCAGTACTTC. Protein sequence: CASSPPGGPTGGTQYF.